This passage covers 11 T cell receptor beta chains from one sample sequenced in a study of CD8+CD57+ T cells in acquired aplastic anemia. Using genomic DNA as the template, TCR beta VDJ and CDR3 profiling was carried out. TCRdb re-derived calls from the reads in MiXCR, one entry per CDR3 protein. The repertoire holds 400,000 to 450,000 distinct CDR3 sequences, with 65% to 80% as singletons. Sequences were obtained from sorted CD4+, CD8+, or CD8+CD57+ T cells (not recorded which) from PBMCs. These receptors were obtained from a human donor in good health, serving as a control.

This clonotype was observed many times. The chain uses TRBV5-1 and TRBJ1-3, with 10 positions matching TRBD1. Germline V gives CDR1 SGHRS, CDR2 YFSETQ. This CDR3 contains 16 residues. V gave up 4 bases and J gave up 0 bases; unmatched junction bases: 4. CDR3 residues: CASSRTGGSSGNTIYF. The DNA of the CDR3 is TGCGCCAGCAGCCGGACAGGGGGGTCCTCTGGAAACACCATATATTTT.

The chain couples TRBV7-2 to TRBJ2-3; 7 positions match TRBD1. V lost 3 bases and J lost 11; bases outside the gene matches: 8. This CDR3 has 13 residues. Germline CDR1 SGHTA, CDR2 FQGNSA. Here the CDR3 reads CASSFTGANEQYF. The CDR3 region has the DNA TGTGCCAGCAGCTTCACAGGGGCCAATGAGCAGTATTTT. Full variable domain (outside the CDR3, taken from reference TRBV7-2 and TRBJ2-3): GAGVSQSPSNKVTEKGKDVELRCDPISGHTALYWYRQSLGQGLEFLIYFQGNSAPDKSGLPSDRFSAERTGGSVSTLTIQRTQQEDSAVYLCASSFTGANEQYFGPGTRLTVL.

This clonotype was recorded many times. This chain's CDR3 is CASSQQPGQDEQYF. CDR3 sequence (DNA): TGTGCCAGCAGCCAACAACCGGGACAAGACGAGCAGTACTTC. The chain employs TRBV3-1 and TRBJ2-7; weak D call: TRBD1 (6 bases). Germline CDR1 and CDR2: LGHDT and YNNKEL (reference sequence). The V and J ends lost 2 bases and 5 bases respectively, with 13 bases between them. The CDR3 is 14 amino acids.

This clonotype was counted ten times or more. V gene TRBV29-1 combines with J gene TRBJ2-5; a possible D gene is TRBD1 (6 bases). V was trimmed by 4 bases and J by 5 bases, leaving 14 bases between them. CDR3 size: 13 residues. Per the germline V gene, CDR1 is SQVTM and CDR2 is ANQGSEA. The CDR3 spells CSVANRVFETQYF. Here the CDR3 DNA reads TGCAGCGTTGCTAACAGGGTCTTCGAGACCCAGTACTTC.

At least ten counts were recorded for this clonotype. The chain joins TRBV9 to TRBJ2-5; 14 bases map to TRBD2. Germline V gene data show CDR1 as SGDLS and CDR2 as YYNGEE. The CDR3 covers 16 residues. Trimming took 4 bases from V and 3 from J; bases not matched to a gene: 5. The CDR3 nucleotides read TGTGCCAGCAGCCAGCGGGGACTAGCGGGGGAAGAGACCCAGTACTTC. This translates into CASSQRGLAGEETQYF.

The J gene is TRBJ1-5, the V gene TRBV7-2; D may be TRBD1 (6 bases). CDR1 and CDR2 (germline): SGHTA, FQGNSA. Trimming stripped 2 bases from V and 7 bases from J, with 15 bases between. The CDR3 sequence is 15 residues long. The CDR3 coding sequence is TGTGCCAGCAGCTTAACGACAGGCCCTTGCCAGCCCCAGCATTTT. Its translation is CASSLTTGPCQPQHF.

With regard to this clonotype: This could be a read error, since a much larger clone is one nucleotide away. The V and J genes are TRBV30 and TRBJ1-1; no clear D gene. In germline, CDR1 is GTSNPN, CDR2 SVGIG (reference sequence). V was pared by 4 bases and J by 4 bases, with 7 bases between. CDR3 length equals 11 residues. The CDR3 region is CAWIQVTEAFF. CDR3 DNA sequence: TGTGCCTGGATTCAGGTCACTGAAGCTTTCTTT. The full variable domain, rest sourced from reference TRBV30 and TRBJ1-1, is SQTIHQWPATLVQPVGSPLSLECTVEGTSNPNLYWYRQAAGRGLQLLFYSVGIGQISSEVPQNLSASRPQDRQFILSSKKLLLSDSGFYLCAWIQVTEAFFGQGTRLTVV.

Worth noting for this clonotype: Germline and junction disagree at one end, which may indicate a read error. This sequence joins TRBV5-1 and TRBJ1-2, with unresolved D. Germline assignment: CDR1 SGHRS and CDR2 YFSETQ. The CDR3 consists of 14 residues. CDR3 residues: CASSLGRGQNGYTF. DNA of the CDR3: TGTGCCAGCAGCTTGGGCAGAGGGCAGAATGGCTACACCTTC. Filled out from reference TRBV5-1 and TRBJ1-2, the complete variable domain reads KAGVTQTPRYLIKTRGQQVTLSCSPISGHRSVSWYQQTPGQGLQFLFEYFSETQRNKGNFPGRFSGRQFSNSRSEMNVSTLELGDSALYLCASSLGRGQNGYTFGSGTRLTVV.

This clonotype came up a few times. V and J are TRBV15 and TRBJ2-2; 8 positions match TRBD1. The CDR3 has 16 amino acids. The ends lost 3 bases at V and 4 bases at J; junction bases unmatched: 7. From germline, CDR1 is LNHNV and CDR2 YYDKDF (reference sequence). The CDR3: CATSSTQGAGTGELFF. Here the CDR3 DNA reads TGTGCCACCAGCAGCACCCAGGGGGCAGGCACCGGGGAGCTGTTTTTT.

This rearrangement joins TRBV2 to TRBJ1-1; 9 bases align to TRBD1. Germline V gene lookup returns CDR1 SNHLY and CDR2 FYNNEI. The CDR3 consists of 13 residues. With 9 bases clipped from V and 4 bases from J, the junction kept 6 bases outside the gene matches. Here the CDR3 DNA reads TGTGCCAGTACCGGACAGGGGATCACTGAAGCTTTCTTT. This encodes CASTGQGITEAFF. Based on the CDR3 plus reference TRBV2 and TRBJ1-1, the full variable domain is EPEVTQTPSHQVTQMGQEVILRCVPISNHLYFYWYRQILGQKVEFLVSFYNNEISEKSEIFDDQFSVERPDGSNFTLKIRSTKLEDSAMYFCASTGQGITEAFFGQGTRLTVV.

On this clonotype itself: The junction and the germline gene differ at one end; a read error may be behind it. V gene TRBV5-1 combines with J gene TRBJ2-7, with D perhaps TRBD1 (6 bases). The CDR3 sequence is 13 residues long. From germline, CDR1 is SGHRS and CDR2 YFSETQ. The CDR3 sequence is CASSLDSADEQYF. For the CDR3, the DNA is TGTGCCAGCAGCTTGGACAGTGCCGACGAGCAGTACTTC.